What follows are 10 T cell receptor beta chains derived from one specimen sequenced in a study of blood T cell repertoires in COVID-19. Method: immunoSEQ multiplex PCR; TCRdb's copy keeps in-frame clones and lacks some. The table records some 41,000 clones, 86% of them present only once. Sample: peripheral blood. The receptor source for this set is a human donor in a cohort sampled during active COVID-19.

This rearrangement joins TRBV7-9 to TRBJ2-1; D uncertain. V was cut by 2 bases and J by 0 bases, with 8 bases left in between. Germline-derived CDR1 and CDR2 are SEHNR and FQNEAQ (reference sequence). The CDR3 consists of 15 residues. Written as DNA, the CDR3 is TGTGCCAGCAGCTTACTCCCCGGCTCCTACAATGAGCAGTTCTTC. Its translation: CASSLLPGSYNEQFF.

The gene calls are TRBV18 and TRBJ2-1; 8 positions match TRBD2. The CDR3 is 14 residues long. Germline-derived CDR1 and CDR2 are KGHSH and LQKENI. V shed 3 bases, J shed 4 bases, and the junction held 2 bases outside the gene matches. Here the CDR3 DNA reads TGTGCCAGCTCACCTAGCGGGACGTACAATGAGCAGTTCTTC. It encodes CASSPSGTYNEQFF.

This rearrangement joins TRBV21-1 to TRBJ2-6; TRBD1, the table's D call, was not compared with the DNA. TRBV21-1 is labeled a pseudogene. The CDR3 spans 19 residues. CDR3 DNA: TGTGCCAGCAGCAACCCAGGGGGCGAGTACTCCTCTGGGGCCAACGTCCTGACTTTC. Encoded protein: CASSNPGGEYSSGANVLTF.

The chain links TRBV7-6 to TRBJ2-1, with 7 bases identical to TRBD1. This CDR3 spans 14 amino acids. Per the germline V gene, CDR1 is SGHVS and CDR2 is FNYEAQ. J was trimmed by 10 bases and V by 1 base; bases with no gene match: 7. CDR3 DNA: TGTGCCAGCAGCTTAGTAGACAGGGTCCACGAGCAGTTCTTC. Translating it yields CASSLVDRVHEQFF.

The V and J genes are TRBV20-1 and TRBJ1-5, with 7 bases aligning to TRBD1. V shed 3 bases, J shed 8 bases, and the junction held 7 bases outside the gene matches. This CDR3 comprises 13 residues. The germline gives CDR1 DFQATT, CDR2 SNEGSKA (reference sequence). CDR3 DNA: TGCAGTGCTAGTGGAGGGGGCGGAAAGCCCCAGCATTTT. Protein sequence: CSASGGGGKPQHF.

The chain links TRBV5-6 to TRBJ2-7; 7 bases match TRBD1. Unmatched junction bases numbered 4, after V lost 5 bases and J lost 5 bases. The CDR3 loop spans 12 amino acids. Germline assignment: CDR1 SGHDT and CDR2 YYEEEE. The CDR3 DNA is TGTGCCAGCAGTTGGGACAGAGACGAGCAGTACTTC. This sequence encodes CASSWDRDEQYF.

The rearrangement uses TRBV6-4 and TRBJ2-1; TRBD2 matches 8 bases. V was pared by 4 bases and J by 7 bases, with 6 bases of the junction left unmatched. Germline V gene lookup returns CDR1 MRHNA and CDR2 SNTAGT. The CDR3 has 14 amino acids. The CDR3 nucleotides read TGTGCCAGCAGTGCCGGGGGGGCCTCAAATGAGCAGTTCTTC. It encodes CASSAGGASNEQFF.

This sequence joins TRBV19 and TRBJ2-2, with a tentative D call TRBD1 (9 bases). The germline CDR1 and CDR2 sequences are LNHDA and SQIVND (reference sequence). V lost 8 bases, J lost 1 base, and 17 bases lay in between. This CDR3 spans 16 amino acids. The CDR3 loop is CASYRGGQGNTGELFF. CDR3 DNA sequence: TGTGCCAGTTACCGGGGGGGACAGGGGAACACCGGGGAGCTGTTTTTT.

This chain links TRBV10-3 with TRBJ1-2; TRBD1 matches 7 bases. V lost 2 bases, J lost 4 bases, and 4 bases stayed unmatched. The CDR3 is 14 residues long. From germline, CDR1 is ENHRY and CDR2 SYGVKD. Here the CDR3 DNA reads TGTGCCATCAGTGAGAGAGGGGGCGGCTATGGCTACACCTTC. It specifies CAISERGGGYGYTF.

The chain joins TRBV4-3 to TRBJ1-4; D unresolved. The CDR3 loop spans 16 amino acids. Germline V CDR1 and CDR2: LGHNA, YSLEER. V lost 1 base to trimming and J lost 6 bases, with 15 bases between them. CDR3 residues: CASSQAPGGQHEKLFF. The CDR3 nucleotides are TGCGCCAGCAGCCAAGCGCCCGGAGGGCAACATGAAAAACTGTTTTTT.